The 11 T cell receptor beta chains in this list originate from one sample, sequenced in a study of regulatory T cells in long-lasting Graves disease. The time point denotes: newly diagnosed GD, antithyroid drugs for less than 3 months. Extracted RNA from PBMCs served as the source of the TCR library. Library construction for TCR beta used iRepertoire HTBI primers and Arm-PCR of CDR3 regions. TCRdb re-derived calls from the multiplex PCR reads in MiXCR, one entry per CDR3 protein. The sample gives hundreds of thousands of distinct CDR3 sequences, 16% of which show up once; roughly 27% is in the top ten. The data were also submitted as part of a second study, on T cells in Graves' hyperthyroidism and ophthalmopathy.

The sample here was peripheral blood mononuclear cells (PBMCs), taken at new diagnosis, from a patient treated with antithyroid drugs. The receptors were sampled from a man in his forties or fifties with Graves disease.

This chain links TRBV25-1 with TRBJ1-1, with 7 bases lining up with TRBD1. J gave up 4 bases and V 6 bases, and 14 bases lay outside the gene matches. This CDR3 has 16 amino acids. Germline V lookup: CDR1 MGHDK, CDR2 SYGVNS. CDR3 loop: CASSGRDSQDSTEAFF. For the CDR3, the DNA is TGTGCCAGCAGCGGCCGGGACAGTCAGGACAGCACTGAAGCTTTCTTT. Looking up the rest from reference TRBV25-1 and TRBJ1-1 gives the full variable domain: EADIYQTPRYLVIGTGKKITLECSQTMGHDKMYWYQQDPGMELHLIHYSYGVNSTEKGDLSSESTVSRIRTEHFPLTLESARPSHTSQYLCASSGRDSQDSTEAFFGQGTRLTVV.

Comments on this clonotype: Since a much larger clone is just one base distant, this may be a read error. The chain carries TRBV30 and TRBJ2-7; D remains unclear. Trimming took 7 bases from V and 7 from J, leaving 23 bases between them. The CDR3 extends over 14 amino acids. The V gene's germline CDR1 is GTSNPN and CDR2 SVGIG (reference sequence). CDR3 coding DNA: TGTGCCTCTTCATCGCAGAGCTCCTACAATGAGCAGTACTTC. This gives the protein CASSSQSSYNEQYF. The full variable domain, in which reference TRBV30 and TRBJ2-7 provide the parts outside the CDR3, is SQTIHQWPATLVQPVGSPLSLECTVEGTSNPNLYWYRQAAGRGLQLLFYSVGIGQISSEVPQNLSASRPQDRQFILSSKKLLLSDSGFYLCASSSQSSYNEQYFGPGTRLTVT.

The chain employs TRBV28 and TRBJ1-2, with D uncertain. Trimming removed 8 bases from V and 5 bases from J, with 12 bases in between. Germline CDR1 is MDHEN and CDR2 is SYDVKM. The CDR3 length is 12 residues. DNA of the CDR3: TGTGCCAGCGGGAGGGTGGTATATGGCTACACCTTC. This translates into CASGRVVYGYTF.

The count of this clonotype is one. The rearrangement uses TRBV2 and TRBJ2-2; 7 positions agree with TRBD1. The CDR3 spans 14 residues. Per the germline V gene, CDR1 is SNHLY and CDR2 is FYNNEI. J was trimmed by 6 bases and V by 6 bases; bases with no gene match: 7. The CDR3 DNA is TGTGCCAGCAGGGCCCAACAGGGGCCCGGGGAGCTGTTTTTT. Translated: CASRAQQGPGELFF.

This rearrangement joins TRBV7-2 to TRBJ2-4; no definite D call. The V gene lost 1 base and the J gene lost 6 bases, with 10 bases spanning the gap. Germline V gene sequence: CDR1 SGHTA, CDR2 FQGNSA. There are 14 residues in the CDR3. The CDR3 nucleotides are TGTGCCAGCAGCTTAGATCTCGGCAGAAACATTCAGTACTTC. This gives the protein CASSLDLGRNIQYF.

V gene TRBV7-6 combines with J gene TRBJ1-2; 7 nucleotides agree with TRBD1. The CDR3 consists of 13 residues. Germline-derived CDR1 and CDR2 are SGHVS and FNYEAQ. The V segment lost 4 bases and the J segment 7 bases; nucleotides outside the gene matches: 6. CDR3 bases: TGTGCCAGCAGCTCGCAGGGGGAGGGTGGCTACACCTTC. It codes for CASSSQGEGGYTF.

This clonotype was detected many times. The CDR3 DNA reads TGTGCCAGCAGCCCCCGGACCCCTAGTGCGTCCCAGTACTTC. It yields the protein CASSPRTPSASQYF. V usage is TRBV7-2 and J usage is TRBJ2-5; D remains ambiguous. Trimming removed 5 bases at V and 9 bases at J, with 19 bases between. Per germline, CDR1 SGHTA and CDR2 FQGNSA. The length of the CDR3 is 14 residues.

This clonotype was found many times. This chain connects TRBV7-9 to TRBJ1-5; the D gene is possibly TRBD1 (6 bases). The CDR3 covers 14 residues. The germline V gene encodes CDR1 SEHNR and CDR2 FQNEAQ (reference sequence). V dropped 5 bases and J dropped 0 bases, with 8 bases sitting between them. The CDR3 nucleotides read TGTGCCAGCAGCGACAGGTCTAGCAATCAGCCCCAGCATTTT. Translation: CASSDRSSNQPQHF.

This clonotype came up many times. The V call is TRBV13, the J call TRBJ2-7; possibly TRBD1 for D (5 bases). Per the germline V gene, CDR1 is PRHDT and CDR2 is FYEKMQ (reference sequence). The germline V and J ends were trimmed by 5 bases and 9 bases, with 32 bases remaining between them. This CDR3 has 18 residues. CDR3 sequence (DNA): TGTGCCAGCAGCGACCACCCGGCACGCCGAATGTTCAGGGTTCCGCAGTACTTC. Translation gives CASSDHPARRMFRVPQYF.

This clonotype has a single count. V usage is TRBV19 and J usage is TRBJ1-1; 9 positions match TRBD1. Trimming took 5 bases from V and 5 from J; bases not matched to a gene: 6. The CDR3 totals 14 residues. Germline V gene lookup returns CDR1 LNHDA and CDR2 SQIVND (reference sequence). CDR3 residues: CASSPHRGHTEAFF. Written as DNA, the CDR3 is TGTGCCAGTAGTCCCCACAGGGGGCATACTGAAGCTTTCTTT.

Here the CDR3 DNA reads TGTGCCAGCAGCCCCGGGGGACCGAACACCGGGGAGCTGTTTTTT. Protein product: CASSPGGPNTGELFF. The chain uses TRBV7-3 and TRBJ2-2; D perhaps matches TRBD2 (6 bases). The CDR3 is 15 amino acids. Per the germline V gene, CDR1 is SGHTA and CDR2 is FQGTGA. The V gene lost 5 bases and the J gene lost 0 bases, with 10 bases spanning the gap. Complete variable domain (other parts from reference TRBV7-3 and TRBJ2-2): GAGVSQTPSNKVTEKGKYVELRCDPISGHTALYWYRQSLGQGPEFLIYFQGTGAADDSGLPNDRFFAVRPEGSVSTLKIQRTERGDSAVYLCASSPGGPNTGELFFGEGSRLTVL.